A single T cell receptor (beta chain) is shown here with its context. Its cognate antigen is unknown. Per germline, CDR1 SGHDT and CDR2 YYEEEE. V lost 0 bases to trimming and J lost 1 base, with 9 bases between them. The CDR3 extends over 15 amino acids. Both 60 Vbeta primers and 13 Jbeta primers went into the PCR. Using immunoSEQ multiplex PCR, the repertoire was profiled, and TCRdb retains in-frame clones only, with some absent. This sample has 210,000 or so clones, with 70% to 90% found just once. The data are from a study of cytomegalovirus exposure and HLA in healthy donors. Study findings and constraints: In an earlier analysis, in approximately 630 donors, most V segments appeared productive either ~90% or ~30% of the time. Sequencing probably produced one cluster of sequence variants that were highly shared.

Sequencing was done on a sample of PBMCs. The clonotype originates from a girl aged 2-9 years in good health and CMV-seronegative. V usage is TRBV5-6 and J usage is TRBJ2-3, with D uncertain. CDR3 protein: CASSLEQVGTDTQYF. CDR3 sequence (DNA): TGTGCCAGCAGCTTGGAGCAGGTCGGCACAGATACGCAGTATTTT.